The clone carrying this TCR beta chain was detected a few times. Its cognate antigen is unknown. It was with unique molecular identifiers that the TCRbeta library was prepared. TCRdb fed the PCR reads into MiXCR, producing one record per CDR3 protein. The table shows some 840,000 distinct CDR3 sequences, with roughly 16% occurring only once. The CDR3 consists of 16 residues. CDR1 and CDR2 from the germline V gene are LGHNA and YNFKEQ. Trimming left V 5 bases short and J 0 bases short, with 17 bases between. This record belongs to a study of T-cell reconstitution after alpha-beta-depleted transplantation in children. Study-wide results and limits: It was reported that alpha-beta T cells came from several hundred expanded graft clones (about two months after transplant). Surviving recipient T cells and thymic progenitors accounted for the high day-60 TCRbeta diversity observed in some patients. Once a year had passed after transplant, T-cell counts and diversity came mostly from newly produced T cells.

This receptor was taken from a male patient younger than 18 who had a stem cell transplant for acute lymphoblastic leukemia, so the T cells may come from the graft donor. V and J are TRBV4-2 and TRBJ2-7; possible D gene TRBD1, 6 bases. The starting material was PBMCs, mostly from graft donor cells, obtained 360 days after TCRalphabeta/CD19-depleted stem cell transplant. For the CDR3, the DNA is TGTGCCAGCAGCGACCCCGGACAGTCAGCCTCCTACGAGCAGTACTTC. Protein sequence: CASSDPGQSASYEQYF.